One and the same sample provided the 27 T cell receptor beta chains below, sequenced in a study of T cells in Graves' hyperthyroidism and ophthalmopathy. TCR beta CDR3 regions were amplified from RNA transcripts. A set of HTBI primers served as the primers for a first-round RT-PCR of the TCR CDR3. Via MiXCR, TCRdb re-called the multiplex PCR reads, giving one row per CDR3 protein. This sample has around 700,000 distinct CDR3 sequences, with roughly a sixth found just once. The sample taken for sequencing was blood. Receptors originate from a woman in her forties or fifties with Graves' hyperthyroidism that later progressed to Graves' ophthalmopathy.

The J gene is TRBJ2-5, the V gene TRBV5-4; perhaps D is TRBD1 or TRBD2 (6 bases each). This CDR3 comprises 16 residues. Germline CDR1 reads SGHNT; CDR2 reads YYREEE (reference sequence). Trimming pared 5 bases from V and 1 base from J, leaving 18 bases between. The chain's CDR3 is CASRPTRGGTQETQYF. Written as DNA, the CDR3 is TGTGCCAGCAGGCCTACTAGAGGGGGGACCCAAGAGACCCAGTACTTC.

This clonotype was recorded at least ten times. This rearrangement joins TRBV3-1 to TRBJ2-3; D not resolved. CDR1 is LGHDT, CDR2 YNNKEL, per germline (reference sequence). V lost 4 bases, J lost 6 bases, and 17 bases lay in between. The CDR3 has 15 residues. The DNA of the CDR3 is TGTGCCAGCAGCCCTCTAGGCGACCTTACGGATACGCAGTATTTT. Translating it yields CASSPLGDLTDTQYF.

The CDR3 DNA is TGTGCCAGCTCACCACCGGCCCGCAGGGGGCCTCACAATGAGCAGTTCTTC. As protein: CASSPPARRGPHNEQFF. The rearrangement joins TRBV18 to TRBJ2-1; 8 bases line up with TRBD1. Germline V gene sequence: CDR1 KGHSH, CDR2 LQKENI. The CDR3 totals 17 residues. J lost 5 bases, V lost 0 bases, and 9 bases had no gene match.

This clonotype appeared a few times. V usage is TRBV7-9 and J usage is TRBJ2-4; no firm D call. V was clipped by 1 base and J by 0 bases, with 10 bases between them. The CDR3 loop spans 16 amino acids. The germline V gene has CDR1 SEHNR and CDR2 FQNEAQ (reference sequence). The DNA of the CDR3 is TGTGCCAGCAGCTTAGATAGGTCAATAGCCAAAAACATTCAGTACTTC. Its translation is CASSLDRSIAKNIQYF. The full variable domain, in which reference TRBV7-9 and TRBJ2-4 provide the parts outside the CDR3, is DTGVSQNPRHKITKRGQNVTFRCDPISEHNRLYWYRQTLGQGPEFLTYFQNEAQLEKSRLLSDRFSAERPKGSFSTLEIQRTEQGDSAMYLCASSLDRSIAKNIQYFGAGTRLSVL.

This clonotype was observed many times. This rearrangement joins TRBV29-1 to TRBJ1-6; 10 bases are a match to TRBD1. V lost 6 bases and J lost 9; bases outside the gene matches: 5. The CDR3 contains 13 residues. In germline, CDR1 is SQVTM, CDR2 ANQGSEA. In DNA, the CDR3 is TGCAGCGTGAGGGACAGGGGAGGTTCACCCCTCCACTTT. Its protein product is CSVRDRGGSPLHF.

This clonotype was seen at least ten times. CDR3 nucleotide sequence: TGTGCCTGGAGTCGCCCCGGGACTGAAGCTTTCTTT. This encodes CAWSRPGTEAFF. The rearrangement joins TRBV30 to TRBJ1-1, with D hard to call. The CDR3 runs 12 residues. Germline loops: CDR1 GTSNPN, CDR2 SVGIG (reference sequence). The V gene lost 2 bases and the J gene lost 5 bases, with 9 bases spanning the gap.

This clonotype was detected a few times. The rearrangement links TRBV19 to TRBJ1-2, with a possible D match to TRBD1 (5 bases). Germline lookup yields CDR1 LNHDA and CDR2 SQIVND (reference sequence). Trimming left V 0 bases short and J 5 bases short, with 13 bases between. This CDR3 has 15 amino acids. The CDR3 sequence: CASSIDTGSSYGYTF. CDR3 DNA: TGTGCCAGTAGTATAGATACAGGTTCCTCTTATGGCTACACCTTC.

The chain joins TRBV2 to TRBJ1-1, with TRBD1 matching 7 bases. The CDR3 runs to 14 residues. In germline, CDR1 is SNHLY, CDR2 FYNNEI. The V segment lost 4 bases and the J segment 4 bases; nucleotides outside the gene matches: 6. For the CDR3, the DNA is TGTGCCAGCAGTGTAGAACGACAGGGCACTGAAGCTTTCTTT. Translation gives CASSVERQGTEAFF.

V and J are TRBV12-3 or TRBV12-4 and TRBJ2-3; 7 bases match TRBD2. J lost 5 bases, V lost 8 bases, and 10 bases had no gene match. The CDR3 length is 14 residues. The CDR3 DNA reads TGTGCCAGCCACCTAACGGGGGGAGGAGATACGCAGTATTTT. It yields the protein CASHLTGGGDTQYF.

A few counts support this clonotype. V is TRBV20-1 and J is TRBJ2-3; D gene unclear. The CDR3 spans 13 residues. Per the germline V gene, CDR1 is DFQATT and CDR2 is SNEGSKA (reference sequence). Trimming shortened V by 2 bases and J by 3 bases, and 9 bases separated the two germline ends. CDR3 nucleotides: TGCAGTGCTAGACAGCCCATGACAGATACGCAGTATTTT. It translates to CSARQPMTDTQYF.

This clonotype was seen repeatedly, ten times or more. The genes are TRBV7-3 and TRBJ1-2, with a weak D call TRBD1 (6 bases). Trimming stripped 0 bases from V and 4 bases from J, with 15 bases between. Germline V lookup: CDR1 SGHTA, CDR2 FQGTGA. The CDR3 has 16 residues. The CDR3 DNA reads TGTGCCAGCAGCTTAACGCGGAGGGGGAACCTCTATGGCTACACCTTC. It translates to CASSLTRRGNLYGYTF.

The CDR3 here is CSATDRGHQPQHF. The CDR3 DNA is TGCAGTGCTACCGACAGGGGGCATCAGCCCCAGCATTTT. This sequence joins TRBV20-1 and TRBJ1-5, with 10 bases fitting TRBD1. V was clipped by 4 bases and J by 5 bases; unmatched bases: 2. The germline CDR1 and CDR2 sequences are DFQATT and SNEGSKA (reference sequence). The CDR3 spans 13 residues.

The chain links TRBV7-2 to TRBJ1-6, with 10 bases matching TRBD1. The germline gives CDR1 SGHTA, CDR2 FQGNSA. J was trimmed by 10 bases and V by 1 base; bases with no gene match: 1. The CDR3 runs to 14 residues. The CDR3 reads CASSLVGQGSPLHF. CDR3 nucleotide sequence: TGTGCCAGCAGCTTAGTGGGACAGGGGTCACCCCTCCACTTT.

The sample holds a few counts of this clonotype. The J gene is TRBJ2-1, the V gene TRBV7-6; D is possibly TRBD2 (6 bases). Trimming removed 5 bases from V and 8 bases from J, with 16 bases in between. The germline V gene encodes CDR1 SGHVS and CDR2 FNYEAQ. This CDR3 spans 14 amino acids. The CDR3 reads CASSPQDWGDEQFF. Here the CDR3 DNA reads TGTGCCAGCAGCCCCCAGGACTGGGGGGATGAGCAGTTCTTC.

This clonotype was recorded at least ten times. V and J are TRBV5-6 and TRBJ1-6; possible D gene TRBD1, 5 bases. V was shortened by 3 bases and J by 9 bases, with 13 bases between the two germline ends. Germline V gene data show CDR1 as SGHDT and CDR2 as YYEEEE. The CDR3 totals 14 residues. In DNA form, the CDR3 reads TGTGCCAGCAGCTCCGCGGGACCATCTTCACCCCTCCACTTT. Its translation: CASSSAGPSSPLHF.

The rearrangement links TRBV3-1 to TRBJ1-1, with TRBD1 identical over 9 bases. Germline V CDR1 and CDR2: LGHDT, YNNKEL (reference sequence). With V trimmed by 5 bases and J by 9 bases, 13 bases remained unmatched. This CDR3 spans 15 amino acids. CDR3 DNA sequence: TGTGCCAGCAGCTTACGGGACAGGGTCTCCCTAAAAGCTTTCTTT. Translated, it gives CASSLRDRVSLKAFF. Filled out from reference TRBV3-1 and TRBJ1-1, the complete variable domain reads DTAVSQTPKYLVTQMGNDKSIKCEQNLGHDTMYWYKQDSKKFLKIMFSYNNKELIINETVPNRFSPKSPDKAHLNLHINSLELGDSAVYFCASSLRDRVSLKAFFGQGTRLTVV.

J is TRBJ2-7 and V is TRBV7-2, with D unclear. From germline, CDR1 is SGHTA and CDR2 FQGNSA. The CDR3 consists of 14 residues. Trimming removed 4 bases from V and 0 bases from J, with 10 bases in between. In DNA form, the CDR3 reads TGTGCCAGCAGCTCCCGGGCTCGCTCCTACGAGCAGTACTTC. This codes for CASSSRARSYEQYF.

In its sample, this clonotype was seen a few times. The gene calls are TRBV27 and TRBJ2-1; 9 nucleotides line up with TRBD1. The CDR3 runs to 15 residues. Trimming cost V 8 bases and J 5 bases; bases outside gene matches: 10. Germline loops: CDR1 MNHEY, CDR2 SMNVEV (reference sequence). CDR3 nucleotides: TGTGCCAGCCGAGAGGAGGGACAGGGTCACAATGAGCAGTTCTTC. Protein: CASREEGQGHNEQFF.

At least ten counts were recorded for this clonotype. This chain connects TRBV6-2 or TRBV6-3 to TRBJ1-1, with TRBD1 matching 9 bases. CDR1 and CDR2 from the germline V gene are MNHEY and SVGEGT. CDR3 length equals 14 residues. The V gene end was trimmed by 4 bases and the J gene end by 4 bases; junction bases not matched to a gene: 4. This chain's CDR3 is CASSLQGATTEAFF. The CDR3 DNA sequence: TGTGCCAGCAGTTTACAGGGGGCTACCACTGAAGCTTTCTTT.

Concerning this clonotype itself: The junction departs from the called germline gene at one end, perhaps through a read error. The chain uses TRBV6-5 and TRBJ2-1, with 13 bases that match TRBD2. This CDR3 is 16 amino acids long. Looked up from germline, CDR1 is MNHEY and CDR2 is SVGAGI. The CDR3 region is CASSYTTSGGYNEQLF. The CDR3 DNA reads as TGTGCCAGCAGTTACACGACTAGCGGGGGGTACAATGAGCAGCTCTTC.

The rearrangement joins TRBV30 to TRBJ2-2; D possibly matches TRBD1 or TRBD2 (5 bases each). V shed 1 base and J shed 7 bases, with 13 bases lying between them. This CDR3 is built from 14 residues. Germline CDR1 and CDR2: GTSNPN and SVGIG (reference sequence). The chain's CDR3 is CAWSGPGPNGELFF. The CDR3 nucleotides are TGTGCCTGGAGTGGACCGGGACCTAACGGGGAGCTGTTTTTT.

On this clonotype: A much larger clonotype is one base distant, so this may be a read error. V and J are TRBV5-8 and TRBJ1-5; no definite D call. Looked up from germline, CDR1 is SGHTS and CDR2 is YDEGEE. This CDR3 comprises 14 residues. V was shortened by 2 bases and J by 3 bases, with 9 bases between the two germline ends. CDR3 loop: CASSFNGSNQPQHF. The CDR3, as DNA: TGTGCCAGCAGCTTCAATGGTTCCAATCAGCCCCAGCATTTT.

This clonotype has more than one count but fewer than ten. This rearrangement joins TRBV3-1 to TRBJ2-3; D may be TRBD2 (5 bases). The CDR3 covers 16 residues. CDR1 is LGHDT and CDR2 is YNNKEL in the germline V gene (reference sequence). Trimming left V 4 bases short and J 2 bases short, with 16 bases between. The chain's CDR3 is CASSPTFHSATDTQYF. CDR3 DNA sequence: TGTGCCAGCAGCCCCACGTTTCATAGCGCCACAGATACGCAGTATTTT.

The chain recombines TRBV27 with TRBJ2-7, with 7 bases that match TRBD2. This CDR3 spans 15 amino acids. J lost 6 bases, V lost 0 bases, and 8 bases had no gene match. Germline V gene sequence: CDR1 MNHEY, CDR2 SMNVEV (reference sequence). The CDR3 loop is CASSLSRDYLAEQYF. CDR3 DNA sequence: TGTGCCAGCAGTTTATCCCGGGACTACCTCGCCGAGCAGTACTTC.

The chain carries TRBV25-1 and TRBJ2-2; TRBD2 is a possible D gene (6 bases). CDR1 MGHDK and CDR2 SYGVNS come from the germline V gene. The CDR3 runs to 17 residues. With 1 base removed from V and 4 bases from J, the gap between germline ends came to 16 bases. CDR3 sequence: CASSELSQGGGTGELFF. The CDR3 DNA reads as TGTGCCAGCAGTGAATTGAGCCAGGGAGGCGGCACCGGGGAGCTGTTTTTT.

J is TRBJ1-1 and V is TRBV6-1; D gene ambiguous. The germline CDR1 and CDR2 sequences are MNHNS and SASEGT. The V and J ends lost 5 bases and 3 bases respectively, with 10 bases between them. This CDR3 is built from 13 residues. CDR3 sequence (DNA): TGTGCCAGCAGTACGGCTTTTTACACTGAAGCTTTCTTT. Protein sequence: CASSTAFYTEAFF.

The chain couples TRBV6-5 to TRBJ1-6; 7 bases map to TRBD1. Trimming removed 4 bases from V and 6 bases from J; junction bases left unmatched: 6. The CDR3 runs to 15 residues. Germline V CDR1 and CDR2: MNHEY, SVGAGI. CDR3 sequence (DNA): TGTGCCAGCAGTTTCGACAGGGATCGTAATTCACCCCTCCACTTT. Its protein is CASSFDRDRNSPLHF.